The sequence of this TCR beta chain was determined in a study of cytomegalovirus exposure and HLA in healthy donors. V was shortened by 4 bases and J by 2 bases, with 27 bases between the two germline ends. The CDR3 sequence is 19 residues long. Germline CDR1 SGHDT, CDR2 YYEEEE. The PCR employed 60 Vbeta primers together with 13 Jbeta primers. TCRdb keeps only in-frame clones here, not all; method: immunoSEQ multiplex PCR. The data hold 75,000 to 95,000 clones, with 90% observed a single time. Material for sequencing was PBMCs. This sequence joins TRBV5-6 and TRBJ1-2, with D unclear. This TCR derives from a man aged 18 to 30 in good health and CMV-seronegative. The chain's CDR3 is CASSLPSGDRAYLNYGYTF. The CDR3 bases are TGTGCCAGCAGCCTACCGAGCGGGGATCGAGCCTACCTAAACTATGGCTACACCTTC.